The following is a TCR beta chain sequence with its context. Antigen unknown. This sample stems from a study of T-cell memory formation after mild COVID-19. Findings of the study overall: Shrinking CD4+ clones were chiefly CM and EM; CD8+ ones were chiefly EMRA. Prior to infection, memory already included some responding clones, suggesting cross-reactive memory joined. Clones that shrank (day 15 to 85) were balanced CD4/CD8, whereas later expanders leaned CD4+.

J lost 1 base, V lost 5 bases, and 10 bases had no gene match. Germline V lookup: CDR1 SGHAT, CDR2 FQNNGV. The CDR3 length is 17 residues. Constant-segment primers served in 5'RACE that generated TCR alpha and TCR beta cDNA libraries bearing sample barcodes and UMIs. In TCRdb, the 5' RACE reads were re-called with MiXCR into one record per CDR3 protein. The sample lists 200,000 to 300,000 distinct CDR3 sequences, roughly 17% occurring once. The sample comprised PBMCs or a T cell subset sorted from them (not recorded which). The source is a man in his late teens or twenties who had mild COVID-19 (a few samples of this study predate the infection). Cell type and time point are not known. The chain employs TRBV11-2 and TRBJ1-3, with 8 bases that match TRBD1. As DNA, the CDR3 is TGTGCCAGCAGCGTGTTCCCGACAGGGGTTTCTGGAAACACCATATATTTT. It codes for CASSVFPTGVSGNTIYF.